One and the same sample provided the 23 T cell receptor beta chains below, sequenced in a study of cytomegalovirus exposure and HLA in healthy donors. Vbeta (60) and Jbeta (13) primers were used in the PCR. TCRdb's table, derived via immunoSEQ multiplex PCR, lists solely in-frame clones and lacks some. The table records 110,000 to 150,000 clones, roughly 80% of them present only once. The sequencing input was PBMCs. The receptor source for this set is a woman aged 40 to 55 in good health and CMV-seropositive.

The gene calls are TRBV7-2 and TRBJ2-7; possible D gene TRBD2, 6 bases. CDR1 and CDR2 from the germline V gene are SGHTA and FQGNSA. The CDR3 is 16 amino acids. V lost 5 bases and J lost 6, with 23 bases in between. For the CDR3, the DNA is TGTGCCAGCAGCCCGAGACCGACTAGTGTAGACAGCGAGCAGTACTTC. This translates into CASSPRPTSVDSEQYF.

This sequence joins TRBV6-5 and TRBJ2-1; 11 nucleotides agree with TRBD2. The CDR3 sequence is 13 residues long. Germline CDR1 reads MNHEY; CDR2 reads SVGAGI. Losses at the gene ends were 7 bases for V and 9 bases for J; bases not matched to a gene: 5. CDR3 amino acids: CASNSGRVGEQFF. Written as DNA, the CDR3 is TGTGCCAGCAATAGCGGGAGGGTGGGTGAGCAGTTCTTC.

This chain joins TRBV28 and TRBJ1-3; D is perhaps TRBD1 (5 bases). Germline V gene lookup returns CDR1 MDHEN and CDR2 SYDVKM. The CDR3 spans 14 residues. The V end lost 8 bases, the J end lost 2 bases, and 13 bases lay between the germline ends. This chain's CDR3 is CASHVPGTGNTIYF. CDR3 in DNA: TGTGCCAGCCACGTCCCAGGGACTGGAAACACCATATATTTT.

J is TRBJ2-2 and V is TRBV5-5, with 8 bases fitting TRBD2. The CDR3 is 17 residues long. Looked up from germline, CDR1 is SGHKS and CDR2 is YYEKEE (reference sequence). Unmatched junction bases numbered 9, after V lost 4 bases and J lost 1 base. CDR3 in amino acids: CASSARAGAGNTGELFF. CDR3 in DNA: TGTGCCAGCAGCGCGAGAGCGGGAGCGGGGAACACCGGGGAGCTGTTTTTT.

The chain carries TRBV10-3 and TRBJ2-7, with D maybe TRBD1 (6 bases). Between the trimmed V and J ends, which lost 10 bases and 2 bases, there was a span of 12 bases. Germline values: CDR1 ENHRY, CDR2 SYGVKD. The CDR3 covers 12 residues. The CDR3, as DNA: TGTGCCACTTCGGACAGCACCTACGAGCAGTACTTC. It translates to CATSDSTYEQYF.

The chain joins TRBV16 to TRBJ2-5; 7 positions agree with TRBD1. The germline V gene has CDR1 KGHSY and CDR2 FQNENV. V gave up 0 bases and J gave up 1 base; unmatched junction bases: 11. The CDR3 spans 18 residues. CDR3 in amino acids: CASSQSLTGATPQETQYF. The CDR3 nucleotides are TGTGCCAGCAGCCAATCCCTCACAGGGGCAACACCCCAAGAGACCCAGTACTTC.

This chain connects TRBV7-2 to TRBJ2-4, with a weak D call TRBD2 (6 bases). Germline CDR1 is SGHTA and CDR2 is FQGNSA. Trimming removed 5 bases from V and 6 bases from J, with 14 bases in between. The CDR3 spans 14 residues. In DNA, the CDR3 is TGTGCCAGCAGCCCTGGGACTCCTAGAAACATTCAGTACTTC. Encoded protein: CASSPGTPRNIQYF.

This chain joins TRBV28 and TRBJ2-5, with 10 bases lining up with TRBD1. The V segment lost 6 bases and the J segment 5 bases; nucleotides outside the gene matches: 12. The germline V gene has CDR1 MDHEN and CDR2 SYDVKM. The CDR3 is 16 amino acids. CDR3 coding DNA: TGTGCCAGCAGCCCAACGACAGGGGGCTTTGGGGAGACCCAGTACTTC. Translating gives CASSPTTGGFGETQYF.

This sequence joins TRBV10-3 and TRBJ1-1, with D possibly matching TRBD1 (6 bases). Trimming stripped 10 bases from V and 6 bases from J, with 18 bases between. The germline V gene has CDR1 ENHRY and CDR2 SYGVKD. The CDR3 loop spans 13 amino acids. In nucleotides, the CDR3 is TGTGCCACCTTTTCAACAGGGTCGGCTGAAGCTTTCTTT. It codes for CATFSTGSAEAFF.

The chain recombines TRBV7-8 with TRBJ2-2, with 8 bases identical to TRBD2. With V trimmed by 2 bases and J by 6 bases, 5 bases remained unmatched. This CDR3 spans 15 amino acids. CDR1 SGHVS and CDR2 FQNEAQ come from the germline V gene. In nucleotides, the CDR3 is TGTGCCAGCAGCTTATCCGGGGGGGCCTCCGGGGAGCTGTTTTTT. Amino acids: CASSLSGGASGELFF.

The CDR3 sequence is CASSFGSNQQFF. DNA of the CDR3: TGTGCCAGCAGCTTTGGGAGTAATCAGCAGTTCTTC. The V and J genes are TRBV5-4 and TRBJ2-1; D possibly corresponds to TRBD2 (5 bases). CDR1 is SGHNT, CDR2 YYREEE, per germline (reference sequence). The length of the CDR3 is 12 residues. The germline V and J ends were trimmed by 2 bases and 11 bases, with 11 bases remaining between them. The full variable domain, with the rest looked up from reference TRBV5-4 and TRBJ2-1, is ETGVTQSPTHLIKTRGQQVTLRCSSQSGHNTVSWYQQALGQGPQFIFQYYREEENGRGNFPPRFSGLQFPNYSSELNVNALELDDSALYLCASSFGSNQQFFGPGTRLTVL.

The DNA of the CDR3 is TGTGCCAGTAGTATAGCGGGCAGCCGCGACCGGGAGGGCTACACCTTC. Protein product: CASSIAGSRDREGYTF. The rearrangement uses TRBV19 and TRBJ1-2; D remains ambiguous. CDR3 size: 16 residues. Between the trimmed V and J ends, which lost 1 base and 8 bases, there was a span of 20 bases. The germline V gene encodes CDR1 LNHDA and CDR2 SQIVND (reference sequence).

V is TRBV28 and J is TRBJ2-7; D perhaps matches TRBD2 (6 bases). The germline V gene has CDR1 MDHEN and CDR2 SYDVKM. V lost 2 bases, J lost 6 bases, and 14 bases lay in between. The CDR3 consists of 14 residues. The CDR3 region is CASSLAGPLLEQYF. The CDR3 DNA follows: TGTGCCAGCAGTTTAGCGGGACCGCTGCTCGAGCAGTACTTC.

The chain couples TRBV6-6 to TRBJ2-1; 11 bases are shared with TRBD2. Trimming cost V 9 bases and J 7 bases; bases outside gene matches: 5. The CDR3 contains 13 residues. CDR1 and CDR2 from the germline V gene are MNHNY and SVGAGI (reference sequence). This CDR3 is CASGLAGPNEQFF. The DNA for the CDR3 is TGTGCCAGTGGACTAGCGGGTCCTAATGAGCAGTTCTTC.

The chain employs TRBV7-6 and TRBJ1-1; D ambiguous. This CDR3 has 15 residues. Germline values: CDR1 SGHVS, CDR2 FNYEAQ. Trimming removed 5 bases at V and 1 base at J, with 14 bases between. CDR3 bases: TGTGCCAGCAGCCCTCCGGGAGGACCGAACACTGAAGCTTTCTTT. It encodes CASSPPGGPNTEAFF.

The chain is built from TRBV10-3 and TRBJ2-3; the match to TRBD1 covers 8 bases. The germline V gene has CDR1 ENHRY and CDR2 SYGVKD. The CDR3 spans 13 residues. V trimming: 10 bases; J trimming: 0 bases; junction bases outside the gene matches: 3. The CDR3 is CATWTGSTDTQYF. The CDR3 coding sequence is TGTGCCACCTGGACAGGGAGCACAGATACGCAGTATTTT.

This chain uses TRBV7-2 with TRBJ2-3, with D tentatively TRBD2 (6 bases). Germline CDR1 reads SGHTA; CDR2 reads FQGNSA. The CDR3 covers 13 residues. The germline V and J ends were trimmed by 4 bases and 7 bases, with 12 bases remaining between them. CDR3 sequence: CASSSAGTHTQYF. CDR3 coding DNA: TGTGCCAGCAGCTCCGCCGGGACTCATACGCAGTATTTT.

The rearrangement uses TRBV27 and TRBJ1-2, with 8 bases that match TRBD1. After removal of 6 bases from V and 8 bases from J, the junction contained 20 bases not matched to a gene. CDR1 and CDR2 from the germline V gene are MNHEY and SMNVEV (reference sequence). This CDR3 spans 17 amino acids. The CDR3 protein is CASSPAGGRGRSEGYTF. In nucleotides, the CDR3 is TGTGCCAGCAGCCCGGCCGGGGGCAGGGGGCGCTCGGAAGGCTACACCTTC.

The CDR3 reads CASSDGRGTDTQYF. The CDR3 bases are TGTGCCAGCAGTGACGGGCGGGGAACAGATACGCAGTATTTT. The chain recombines TRBV6-4 with TRBJ2-3; D is possibly TRBD2 (6 bases). Germline values: CDR1 MRHNA, CDR2 SNTAGT. V was clipped by 2 bases and J by 3 bases, with 9 bases between them. The CDR3 totals 14 residues.

The V gene is TRBV15, the J gene TRBJ2-1, with D perhaps TRBD1 (6 bases). This CDR3 spans 16 amino acids. Per germline, CDR1 LNHNV and CDR2 YYDKDF (reference sequence). V dropped 0 bases and J dropped 4 bases, with 13 bases sitting between them. The CDR3 DNA reads TGTGCCACCAGCAGAGATTGGGTAACAGGGTACAATGAGCAGTTCTTC. The encoded protein is CATSRDWVTGYNEQFF.

V usage is TRBV19 and J usage is TRBJ2-7; 14 positions agree with TRBD2. The CDR3 runs to 19 residues. Trimming removed 1 base from V and 0 bases from J; junction bases left unmatched: 8. Per germline, CDR1 LNHDA and CDR2 SQIVND (reference sequence). The chain's CDR3 is CASSIAWTSGGRSSYEQYF. CDR3 nucleotides: TGTGCCAGTAGTATAGCCTGGACTAGCGGGGGGCGAAGCTCCTACGAGCAGTACTTC.

The V and J genes are TRBV7-6 and TRBJ2-3; 11 bases align to TRBD2. Germline CDR1 reads SGHVS; CDR2 reads FNYEAQ. The CDR3 spans 15 residues. V shed 7 bases, J shed 8 bases, and the junction held 11 bases outside the gene matches. The CDR3 is CASTLRSGGDGTQYF. The CDR3 nucleotides are TGTGCCAGCACCTTGCGTAGCGGGGGGGATGGTACGCAGTATTTT. Looking up the rest from reference TRBV7-6 and TRBJ2-3 gives the full variable domain: GAGVSQSPRYKVTKRGQDVALRCDPISGHVSLYWYRQALGQGPEFLTYFNYEAQQDKSGLPNDRFSAERPEGSISTLTIQRTEQRDSAMYRCASTLRSGGDGTQYFGPGTRLTVL.

The V call is TRBV5-1, the J call TRBJ2-1, with 8 bases lining up with TRBD2. Per the germline V gene, CDR1 is SGHRS and CDR2 is YFSETQ. The CDR3 consists of 15 residues. J gave up 1 base and V 4 bases, and 4 bases lay outside the gene matches. The CDR3 bases are TGCGCCAGCAGCCCCGGGAGGGGGTCCTACAATGAGCAGTTCTTC. It encodes CASSPGRGSYNEQFF.